This is a list of T cell receptor beta chains from one sample in a study of response to subunit inactivated influenza vaccine. Each CDR3 protein is one row after TCRdb ran MiXCR on the RT-PCR reads. The sample has a few hundred thousand distinct CDR3 sequences, about 15% seen once. The specimen comprised PBMCs from blood, sampled 11 to 12 days after vaccination. The receptors derive from a middle-aged man who received an inactivated influenza vaccine. CDR3s leave out the opening cysteine and the closing phenylalanine or tryptophan. Each record gives: clone size, V gene, CDR3 protein. The size field is filled for only some rows; it gives once, few, many or a size class.

NA TRBV12-3/TRBV12-4 ASGRLAQETQY
NA TRBV28 ASSSQYTGELF
NA TRBV3-1 ASSLTGVTSGNTIY
NA TRBV3-1 ASSPLWDSGGYT
NA TRBV29-1 SAGQSGNTIY
few TRBV5-1 ASSSGTGGTNTEAF
NA TRBV9 ASSSRTSGSRDEQF
NA TRBV18 ASSPPVAGGRDTQY
NA TRBV5-5 ASSLYRAGGLFGELF
few TRBV29-1 SVTKGQGATDTQY
few TRBV28 ASSLYRASYEQY
few TRBV18 ASSRLAGDSYNEQF
many TRBV9 ASSVIPSSGNTIY
many TRBV12-3/TRBV12-4 ASSFGGDTQY
NA TRBV16 ASSQSPAGEQY
few TRBV11-2 ASSLGGELYEQY
NA TRBV6-2/TRBV6-3 ASSRAGQGGNEQF
NA TRBV6-1 ASTGFRGVGTEAF
few TRBV29-1 SVEFQGREYGYT
NA TRBV6-5 ASSYEGVSYEQY
NA TRBV6-5 ASSHMRSSYNSPLH
NA TRBV4-3 ASSQDGGLAGNNEQF
few TRBV7-3 ASSLTGGDGYT
NA TRBV11-3 ASSDAGGPWHIQY
few TRBV4-2 ASSQDGGDGYT
few TRBV12-3/TRBV12-4 ASGVSGGAGETQY
NA TRBV6-2/TRBV6-3 ASRPYQDYGYT
NA TRBV7-6 ASSLSGGGINQPQH
few TRBV7-2 ASSSSNAGELF
few TRBV20-1 SAALTGRYGYT
NA TRBV5-4 ASSFEQQPQH
NA TRBV27 ASSWSGDTGELF
NA TRBV12-3/TRBV12-4 ASSAVTGYEQY
NA TRBV4-3 ASSQDPLTGELF
NA TRBV7-2 ASSLGVGSYTEAF
many TRBV12-3/TRBV12-4 ASRIQGPGSQPQH
many TRBV6-1 ASITGLENTEAF
NA TRBV14 ASSQGDYYEQY
NA TRBV20-1 SALLPGGGETQY
few TRBV15 ATSSGRFHEQY
NA TRBV11-1 ASSLYYSYEQY
few TRBV4-1 ASSQELWEPNQPQH
few TRBV11-1 ASSPRAVETQY
few TRBV21-1 ASSKEQAPLGTGPYEQY
many TRBV5-1 ASSLGGDMYVQF
NA TRBV5-1 ASSQTGLLDTQY
many TRBV29-1 SAQILGAATQY
few TRBV7-2 ASSPGGTSGRARQF
NA TRBV7-9 ASSLLKTGELF
NA TRBV20-1 SASLAGGTRTQY